Below, 17 T cell receptor beta chains from the same sample are listed, as sequenced in a study of breast tumors, draining lymph nodes, adjacent tissues. Each CDR3 protein gets one entry after TCRdb re-called the multiplex PCR reads with MiXCR. The table records some 8,500 distinct CDR3 sequences, 42% of them present only once. Material: tumor-adjacent breast tissue. Every receptor here comes from a female donor with breast cancer. Some clones in this sample may be carry-over from other donors' samples.

The sample holds many counts of this clonotype. The gene calls are TRBV28 and TRBJ1-5, with TRBD1 matching 7 bases. The J segment lost 5 bases and the V segment lost 4 bases, leaving 11 bases of the junction unmatched. This CDR3 spans 16 amino acids. Germline V CDR1 and CDR2: MDHEN, SYDVKM. The CDR3 sequence is CASSSVRDSGYQPQHF. CDR3 nucleotide sequence: TGTGCCAGCAGTTCGGTGCGGGACAGCGGTTATCAGCCCCAGCATTTT.

In this sample, this clonotype is medium-sized. The gene calls are TRBV2 and TRBJ2-3; D is unclear. This CDR3 has 13 residues. V was clipped by 4 bases and J by 1 base, with 6 bases between them. CDR1 SNHLY and CDR2 FYNNEI come from the germline V gene. Written as DNA, the CDR3 is TGTGCCAGCAGTGTCCTAGGCACAGATACGCAGTATTTT. This gives the protein CASSVLGTDTQYF. Combining the CDR3 with reference TRBV2 and TRBJ2-3 gives the whole variable domain EPEVTQTPSHQVTQMGQEVILRCVPISNHLYFYWYRQILGQKVEFLVSFYNNEISEKSEIFDDQFSVERPDGSNFTLKIRSTKLEDSAMYFCASSVLGTDTQYFGPGTRLTVL.

This clonotype has only one observation. J is TRBJ2-5 and V is TRBV10-3; TRBD2 aligns across 8 bases. This CDR3 spans 12 amino acids. CDR1 and CDR2 (germline): ENHRY, SYGVKD. V lost 10 bases to trimming and J lost 1 base; unmatched junction nucleotides: 2. The CDR3 region is CARLAGQETQYF. The CDR3 coding sequence is TGTGCCAGGCTAGCGGGCCAAGAGACCCAGTACTTC.

This clonotype was seen many times. The genes are TRBV20-1 and TRBJ2-4, with 12 bases fitting TRBD2. Germline CDR1 reads DFQATT; CDR2 reads SNEGSKA (reference sequence). J was trimmed by 5 bases and V by 6 bases; bases with no gene match: 5. The CDR3 is 14 residues long. The CDR3 loop is CSALAGGRENIQYF. In DNA, the CDR3 is TGCAGTGCGCTAGCGGGAGGGCGGGAAAACATTCAGTACTTC.

This clonotype was recorded many times. The rearrangement uses TRBV6-1 and TRBJ1-2, with D possibly matching TRBD1 (5 bases). Looked up from germline, CDR1 is MNHNS and CDR2 is SASEGT. V was pared by 3 bases and J by 2 bases, with 22 bases between. The CDR3 has 18 amino acids. CDR3 protein: CASSDGRPAQGTNYGYTF. In DNA form, the CDR3 reads TGTGCCAGCAGTGACGGCCGTCCGGCTCAGGGTACGAACTATGGCTACACCTTC.

The chain combines TRBV27 with TRBJ2-2; tentatively, D is TRBD2 (5 bases). Trimming pared 3 bases from V and 0 bases from J, leaving 11 bases between. Per germline, CDR1 MNHEY and CDR2 SMNVEV (reference sequence). The CDR3 consists of 16 residues. The CDR3 loop is CASSFRAAPNTGELFF. The CDR3 region has the DNA TGTGCCAGCAGTTTTCGAGCGGCTCCGAACACCGGGGAGCTGTTTTTT.

V is TRBV20-1 and J is TRBJ2-7; 14 bases fit TRBD2. After removal of 4 bases from V and 8 bases from J, the junction contained 7 bases not matched to a gene. CDR1 and CDR2 from the germline V gene are DFQATT and SNEGSKA (reference sequence). This CDR3 is built from 14 residues. The CDR3 is CSAKAGLAGGKQYF. The CDR3 DNA follows: TGCAGTGCTAAGGCAGGACTAGCGGGAGGAAAGCAGTACTTC.

This clonotype has only one observation. The J gene is TRBJ2-2, the V gene TRBV7-2; possibly TRBD2 for D (7 bases). CDR3 length equals 14 residues. V lost 8 bases and J 4 bases, leaving 14 bases between the germline ends. From germline, CDR1 is SGHTA and CDR2 FQGNSA. The CDR3 DNA reads as TGTGCCAGCCTCCGAGGGGGGGCCACCGGGGAGCTGTTTTTT. This translates into CASLRGGATGELFF. Based on the CDR3 plus reference TRBV7-2 and TRBJ2-2, the full variable domain is GAGVSQSPSNKVTEKGKDVELRCDPISGHTALYWYRQSLGQGLEFLIYFQGNSAPDKSGLPSDRFSAERTGGSVSTLTIQRTQQEDSAVYLCASLRGGATGELFFGEGSRLTVL.

This clonotype has ten or more counts. V is TRBV30 and J is TRBJ2-7, with 11 bases fitting TRBD2. The CDR3 totals 18 residues. V trimming: 1 base; J trimming: 2 bases; junction bases outside the gene matches: 13. Germline-derived CDR1 and CDR2 are GTSNPN and SVGIG (reference sequence). The CDR3 nucleotides are TGTGCCTGGAGTGGGGTACTAGCGGGAGAGCTCTACGCCTACGAGCAGTACTTC. Its translation: CAWSGVLAGELYAYEQYF.

The gene calls are TRBV5-5 and TRBJ1-1, with a weak D call TRBD1 (6 bases). Looked up from germline, CDR1 is SGHKS and CDR2 is YYEKEE (reference sequence). The CDR3 length is 14 residues. Trimming took off 2 bases at V and 6 bases at J, with 14 bases between the two ends. CDR3 region: CASSFGGRSSEAFF. CDR3 in DNA: TGTGCCAGCAGCTTCGGGGGGCGTTCCTCTGAAGCTTTCTTT. Filled out from reference TRBV5-5 and TRBJ1-1, the complete variable domain reads DAGVTQSPTHLIKTRGQQVTLRCSPISGHKSVSWYQQVLGQGPQFIFQYYEKEERGRGNFPDRFSARQFPNYSSELNVNALLLGDSALYLCASSFGGRSSEAFFGQGTRLTVV.

This clonotype was recorded many times. The CDR3 here is CASSSPGTLGSGANVLTF. The CDR3 DNA follows: TGTGCCAGCAGCTCTCCCGGGACACTCGGCTCTGGGGCCAACGTCCTGACTTTC. The chain employs TRBV7-3 and TRBJ2-6; maybe TRBD1 (6 bases). Germline CDR1 reads SGHTA; CDR2 reads FQGTGA. The CDR3 totals 18 residues. V lost 4 bases and J lost 0, with 16 bases in between.

This clonotype occurred a few times. The CDR3 loop reads CASSLGPWGTEAFF. The CDR3 DNA is TGTGCCAGCAGCTTAGGGCCTTGGGGCACTGAAGCTTTCTTT. J is TRBJ1-1 and V is TRBV11-1; D uncertain. Germline V gene lookup returns CDR1 SGHAT and CDR2 FQDESV (reference sequence). The V gene lost 1 base and the J gene lost 4 bases, with 10 bases spanning the gap. The CDR3 has 14 residues.

In DNA, the CDR3 is TGCAGTGCTAGTGTCCCGGGCACCTACGAGCAGTACTTC. Amino acids: CSASVPGTYEQYF. The genes are TRBV20-1 and TRBJ2-7, with D unresolved. Germline-derived CDR1 and CDR2 are DFQATT and SNEGSKA (reference sequence). This CDR3 region has 13 residues. Trimming removed 3 bases from V and 2 bases from J, with 11 bases in between.

Sample share makes this clonotype medium-sized. The chain employs TRBV2 and TRBJ2-7; no firm D call. V lost 8 bases and J 4 bases, leaving 9 bases between the germline ends. The CDR3 consists of 11 residues. Germline V CDR1 and CDR2: SNHLY, FYNNEI. In DNA, the CDR3 is TGTGCCAGCGGGGTTGGGTACGAGCAGTACTTC. Translation gives CASGVGYEQYF.

This clonotype was found many times. The V and J genes are TRBV25-1 and TRBJ2-1; TRBD2 matches 9 bases. Germline values: CDR1 MGHDK, CDR2 SYGVNS. V was clipped by 3 bases and J by 5 bases; unmatched bases: 5. The CDR3 is 15 residues long. This CDR3 reads CASSDPAGGDNEQFF. DNA of the CDR3: TGTGCCAGCAGTGACCCGGCGGGAGGGGACAATGAGCAGTTCTTC.

This clonotype is deemed medium-sized. The chain carries TRBV20-1 and TRBJ2-7, with TRBD2 identical over 7 bases. CDR1 is DFQATT, CDR2 SNEGSKA, per germline (reference sequence). Trimming at V came to 5 bases and at J to 1 base, leaving 11 bases not matched to a gene. The CDR3 runs 15 residues. The CDR3 DNA reads TGCAGTGCTTGGGGGGGTGTTAGCGGTTCCTACGAGCAGTACTTC. It specifies CSAWGGVSGSYEQYF.

The table lists this clonotype with many counts. V is TRBV15 and J is TRBJ2-3; D possibly corresponds to TRBD1 (6 bases). Looked up from germline, CDR1 is LNHNV and CDR2 is YYDKDF (reference sequence). Trimming left V 5 bases short and J 0 bases short, with 12 bases between. The CDR3 runs 15 residues. CDR3 sequence: CATSPQGMSTDTQYF. The CDR3 DNA reads TGTGCCACCAGCCCCCAGGGGATGAGCACAGATACGCAGTATTTT.